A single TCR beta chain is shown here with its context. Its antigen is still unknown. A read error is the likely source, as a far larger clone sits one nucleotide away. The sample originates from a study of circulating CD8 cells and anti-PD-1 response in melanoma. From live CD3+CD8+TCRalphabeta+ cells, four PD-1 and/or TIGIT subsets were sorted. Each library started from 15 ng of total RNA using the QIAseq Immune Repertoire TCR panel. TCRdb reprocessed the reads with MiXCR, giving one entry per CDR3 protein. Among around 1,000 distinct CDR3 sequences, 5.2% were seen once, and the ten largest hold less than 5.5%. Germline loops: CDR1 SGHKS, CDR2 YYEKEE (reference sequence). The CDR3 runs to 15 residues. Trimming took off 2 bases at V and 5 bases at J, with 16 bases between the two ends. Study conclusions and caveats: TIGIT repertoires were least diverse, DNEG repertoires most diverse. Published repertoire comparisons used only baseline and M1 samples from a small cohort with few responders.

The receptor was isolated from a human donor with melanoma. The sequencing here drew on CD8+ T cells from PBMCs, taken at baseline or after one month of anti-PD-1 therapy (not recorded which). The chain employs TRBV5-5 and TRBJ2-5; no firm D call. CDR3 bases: TGTGCCAGCAGCTTAGGGTGGCCTTCAATGGAGACCCAGTACTTC. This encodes CASSLGWPSMETQYF. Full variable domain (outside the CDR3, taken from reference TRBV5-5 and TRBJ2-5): DAGVTQSPTHLIKTRGQQVTLRCSPISGHKSVSWYQQVLGQGPQFIFQYYEKEERGRGNFPDRFSARQFPNYSSELNVNALLLGDSALYLCASSLGWPSMETQYFGPGTRLLVL.